This T cell receptor (beta chain) was recorded in a study of cytomegalovirus exposure and HLA in healthy donors. V shed 5 bases and J shed 6 bases, with 14 bases lying between them. Germline lookup yields CDR1 GTSNPN and CDR2 SVGIG (reference sequence). This CDR3 is built from 13 residues. TCRdb's copy holds only in-frame clones and misses some; the assay was immunoSEQ multiplex PCR. The sample carries some 220,000 clones, 75% to 95% recorded once. The chain combines TRBV30 with TRBJ1-5, with a possible D match to TRBD1 (5 bases). The receptor was isolated from a woman aged 18-29 years in good health and CMV-seronegative. The source material was PBMCs. The CDR3: CAWGREGSQPQHF. In DNA form, the CDR3 reads TGTGCCTGGGGCCGGGAGGGGAGTCAGCCCCAGCATTTT.